The 21 T cell receptor beta chains given below trace back to one sample, sequenced in a study of cytomegalovirus exposure and HLA in healthy donors. It was with 60 Vbeta and 13 Jbeta primers that the PCR ran. The assay was immunoSEQ multiplex PCR, and TCRdb's table has in-frame clones only and misses some. Seen here are about 100,000 clones, roughly 76% observed once, and the top ten hold less than 2.5%. Sequenced: PBMCs. The receptors here all came from a man aged 18 to 29 in good health and CMV-seronegative.

CDR3 sequence reads: CASSLVGGSNYGYTF. The DNA for the CDR3 is TGTGCCAGCAGCCTCGTTGGGGGCTCCAACTATGGCTACACCTTC. This chain links TRBV7-9 with TRBJ1-2, with D tentatively TRBD1 (6 bases). Trimming cost V 5 bases and J 2 bases, with 15 bases left between them. Germline V lookup: CDR1 SEHNR, CDR2 FQNEAQ (reference sequence). CDR3 size: 15 residues.

CDR3 nucleotides: TGCAGCTCAAAGACAGGGCTGGGTGGCTACACCTTC. Translating gives CSSKTGLGGYTF. The V call is TRBV29-1, the J call TRBJ1-2, with TRBD1 identical over 7 bases. Germline CDR1 and CDR2: SQVTM and ANQGSEA. J was trimmed by 7 bases and V by 8 bases; bases with no gene match: 10. The CDR3 runs 12 residues.

This chain uses TRBV29-1 with TRBJ2-2; a possible D gene is TRBD1 (6 bases). The germline V gene encodes CDR1 SQVTM and CDR2 ANQGSEA. The CDR3 is 14 residues long. V lost 6 bases, J lost 5 bases, and 16 bases lay in between. CDR3 nucleotides: TGCAGCGTCACAGGGACCATAAAGACCGGGGAGCTGTTTTTT. Encoded protein: CSVTGTIKTGELFF.

This clone appeared many times. The rearrangement links TRBV5-1 to TRBJ2-1, with 11 nucleotides matching TRBD2. CDR1 is SGHRS, CDR2 YFSETQ, per germline. CDR3 size: 16 residues. V trimming: 0 bases; J trimming: 9 bases; junction bases outside the gene matches: 8. As DNA, the CDR3 is TGCGCCAGCAGCTTGGACCTAAAACTAGCGGGGGTTGAGCAGTTCTTC. It yields the protein CASSLDLKLAGVEQFF.

The V call is TRBV5-1, the J call TRBJ2-1; possible D gene TRBD2, 6 bases. Between the trimmed V and J ends, which lost 3 bases and 5 bases, there was a span of 15 bases. The CDR3 covers 15 residues. Germline loops: CDR1 SGHRS, CDR2 YFSETQ. CDR3 coding DNA: TGCGCCAGCAGCTATCTCCCGGACTATAACAATGAGCAGTTCTTC. It codes for CASSYLPDYNNEQFF.

In DNA, the CDR3 is TGTGCCAGCAGCGAGGACAGCAACACTGAAGCTTTCTTT. Protein product: CASSEDSNTEAFF. This chain connects TRBV7-6 to TRBJ1-1; possible D gene TRBD1, 6 bases. The CDR3 covers 13 residues. The V gene lost 5 bases and the J gene lost 2 bases, with 9 bases spanning the gap. CDR1 and CDR2 from the germline V gene are SGHVS and FNYEAQ.

This clone was picked up a small number of times. The genes are TRBV4-2 and TRBJ1-2; D unclear. This CDR3 contains 14 residues. The V gene lost 0 bases and the J gene lost 4 bases, with 9 bases spanning the gap. Germline V gives CDR1 LGHNA, CDR2 YNFKEQ. CDR3 sequence (DNA): TGTGCCAGCAGCCAAGAGGAGGACTTCTATGGCTACACCTTC. This codes for CASSQEEDFYGYTF.

The chain has TRBV27 and TRBJ1-1, with unresolved D. V shed 5 bases and J shed 1 base, with 14 bases lying between them. CDR3 size: 15 residues. CDR1 is MNHEY and CDR2 is SMNVEV in the germline V gene (reference sequence). This CDR3 is CASSTTREGNTEAFF. The CDR3, as DNA: TGTGCCAGCAGTACGACTCGGGAAGGGAACACTGAAGCTTTCTTT.

This sequence joins TRBV5-4 and TRBJ2-6; the D gene is possibly TRBD2 (6 bases). The CDR3 is 16 amino acids. The V gene lost 0 bases and the J gene lost 0 bases, with 7 bases spanning the gap. CDR1 and CDR2 from the germline V gene are SGHNT and YYREEE (reference sequence). The CDR3: CASSLDGGSGANVLTF. CDR3 coding DNA: TGTGCCAGCAGCTTGGACGGGGGCTCTGGGGCCAACGTCCTGACTTTC.

The chain combines TRBV6-5 with TRBJ1-1; 7 nucleotides align to TRBD1. CDR3 length equals 15 residues. CDR1 is MNHEY and CDR2 is SVGAGI in the germline V gene. J lost 1 base, V lost 7 bases, and 9 bases had no gene match. This CDR3 is CASKVTGMGNTEAFF. CDR3 in DNA: TGTGCCAGCAAGGTGACAGGGATGGGGAACACTGAAGCTTTCTTT.

V is TRBV5-6 and J is TRBJ1-2; 7 positions agree with TRBD1. Germline V gives CDR1 SGHDT, CDR2 YYEEEE. V lost 3 bases to trimming and J lost 3 bases; unmatched junction nucleotides: 2. The CDR3 covers 13 residues. The CDR3 loop is CASSSGTDYGYTF. DNA for the CDR3: TGTGCCAGCAGCTCCGGGACAGACTATGGCTACACCTTC.

The rearrangement joins TRBV5-6 to TRBJ2-7; 8 bases align to TRBD1. V gave up 4 bases and J gave up 3 bases; unmatched junction bases: 6. The CDR3 extends over 14 amino acids. Germline-derived CDR1 and CDR2 are SGHDT and YYEEEE. For the CDR3, the DNA is TGTGCCAGCAGCCCGTTGACAGGGGACTACGAGCAGTACTTC. Its protein is CASSPLTGDYEQYF.

This chain uses TRBV7-3 with TRBJ1-1, with no clear D. V lost 1 base and J lost 1, with 13 bases in between. The CDR3 runs to 16 residues. Germline V gene data show CDR1 as SGHTA and CDR2 as FQGTGA. CDR3 coding DNA: TGTGCCAGCAGCTTAAATCCAGGAATTAAGAACACTGAAGCTTTCTTT. Its protein product is CASSLNPGIKNTEAFF.

This clone was recorded only once. The chain joins TRBV2 to TRBJ2-3; TRBD1 matches at 7 bases. This CDR3 has 14 residues. V dropped 2 bases and J dropped 3; count of bases not matched to a gene: 2. In germline, CDR1 is SNHLY, CDR2 FYNNEI. DNA of the CDR3: TGTGCCAGCAGTGAATACAGGGGAACAGATACGCAGTATTTT. It encodes CASSEYRGTDTQYF.

The count of this clone is one. The chain recombines TRBV5-1 with TRBJ1-1; D not certain. Germline V gene data show CDR1 as SGHRS and CDR2 as YFSETQ. The CDR3 contains 16 residues. Trimming removed 4 bases from V and 0 bases from J, with 16 bases in between. DNA of the CDR3: TGCGCCAGCAGCGCTGACGGGCTGGGAGTGAACACTGAAGCTTTCTTT. This sequence encodes CASSADGLGVNTEAFF.

The chain carries TRBV2 and TRBJ2-2, with unresolved D. In germline, CDR1 is SNHLY, CDR2 FYNNEI. The CDR3 is made up of 10 amino acids. The V end was cut by 8 bases, the J end by 4 bases, with 2 bases between. The chain's CDR3 is CASRTGELFF. CDR3 nucleotide sequence: TGTGCCAGCCGCACCGGGGAGCTGTTTTTT.

The chain joins TRBV6-5 to TRBJ2-5; 8 nucleotides align to TRBD2. The CDR3 runs to 16 residues. With 4 bases clipped from V and 3 bases from J, the junction kept 10 bases outside the gene matches. The germline V gene has CDR1 MNHEY and CDR2 SVGAGI. CDR3 DNA: TGTGCCAGCAGTTTGGAGTCGGTGCGGGGGGAAGAGACCCAGTACTTC. Residues: CASSLESVRGEETQYF.

This chain joins TRBV28 and TRBJ2-1; D call uncertain. The CDR3 runs 15 residues. V was shortened by 7 bases and J by 2 bases, with 15 bases between the two germline ends. Germline V gene sequence: CDR1 MDHEN, CDR2 SYDVKM. This CDR3 reads CASNPDTTAYNEQFF. CDR3 sequence (DNA): TGTGCCAGCAATCCCGACACCACGGCCTACAATGAGCAGTTCTTC.

The chain joins TRBV6-1 to TRBJ2-3; possible D gene TRBD1, 6 bases. The germline V and J ends were trimmed by 4 bases and 2 bases, with 10 bases remaining between them. CDR3 size: 14 residues. Germline CDR1 is MNHNS and CDR2 is SASEGT. The CDR3 loop is CASSVEGDTDTQYF. CDR3 DNA: TGTGCCAGCAGTGTTGAGGGGGACACAGATACGCAGTATTTT.

In its sample, this clone was seen a few times. The chain recombines TRBV9 with TRBJ1-2; 7 nucleotides agree with TRBD1. CDR1 and CDR2 from the germline V gene are SGDLS and YYNGEE. The trim removed 5 bases at V and 3 bases at J, leaving 13 bases unmatched. CDR3 size: 16 residues. The CDR3 loop is CASSETDRVDHYGYTF. CDR3 nucleotide sequence: TGTGCCAGCAGTGAGACCGACAGGGTTGACCACTATGGCTACACCTTC.

The CDR3 is CASSRDGRGLQPQHF. The CDR3 DNA reads TGTGCCAGCAGTCGGGACGGGAGGGGTTTACAGCCCCAGCATTTT. J is TRBJ1-5 and V is TRBV2, with D maybe TRBD1 (5 bases). Trimming left V 5 bases short and J 7 bases short, with 18 bases between. The CDR3 runs to 15 residues. The germline V gene has CDR1 SNHLY and CDR2 FYNNEI.